This TCR beta chain came from a study of T cells in Graves' hyperthyroidism and ophthalmopathy. Germline lookup yields CDR1 LNHNV and CDR2 YYDKDF (reference sequence). Losses at the gene ends were 3 bases for V and 9 bases for J; bases not matched to a gene: 13. This CDR3 contains 16 residues. Amplification yielded TCR beta CDR3 regions, with RNA transcripts as the source. The primer set for the first-round RT-PCR of the TCR CDR3 was HTBI. TCRdb reprocessed the multiplex PCR reads with MiXCR, giving one entry per CDR3 protein. The table shows around 690,000 distinct CDR3 sequences, with 17% occurring only once.

This chain connects TRBV15 to TRBJ2-1, with 8 bases identical to TRBD2. Sequenced input: blood. The clonotype was recovered from a man aged 50 to 59 with Graves' hyperthyroidism. The CDR3 protein is CATSRKRAGVGSEQFF. The CDR3 region has the DNA TGTGCCACCAGCAGGAAAAGAGCGGGAGTCGGTTCTGAGCAGTTCTTC.